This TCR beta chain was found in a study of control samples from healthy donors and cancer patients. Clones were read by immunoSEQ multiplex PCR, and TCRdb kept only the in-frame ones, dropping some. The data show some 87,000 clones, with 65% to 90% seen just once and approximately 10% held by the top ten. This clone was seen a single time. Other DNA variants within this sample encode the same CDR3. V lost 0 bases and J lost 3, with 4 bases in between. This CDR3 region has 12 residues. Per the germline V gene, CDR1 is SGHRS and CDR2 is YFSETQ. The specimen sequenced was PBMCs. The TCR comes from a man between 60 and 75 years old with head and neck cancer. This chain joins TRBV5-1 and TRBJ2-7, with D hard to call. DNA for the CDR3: TGCGCCAGCAGCTTGGGCGGCTACGAGCAGTACTTC. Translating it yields CASSLGGYEQYF.